The clone carrying this T cell receptor (beta chain) was counted a single time. This sample was taken from a study of cytomegalovirus exposure and HLA in healthy donors. The table came from immunoSEQ multiplex PCR; TCRdb's copy has only in-frame clones and leaves some out. Here the sample spans fewer than 140,000 clones, around 90% being singletons. Germline loops: CDR1 LNHDA, CDR2 SQIVND (reference sequence). There are 14 residues in the CDR3. V was pared by 6 bases and J by 0 bases, with 2 bases of the junction left unmatched. The clonotype originates from a woman aged 18-29 years in good health and CMV-seropositive. This sequence joins TRBV19 and TRBJ1-5, with 7 bases matching TRBD1. The sequenced sample consisted of PBMCs. The CDR3, as DNA: TGTGCCAGTAGCGACAGGGCTAGCAATCAGCCCCAGCATTTT. It encodes CASSDRASNQPQHF.